This TCR beta chain was recovered during a study of technical replicates of blood from a few donors. Libraries were prepared by immunoSEQ multiplex PCR; TCRdb keeps only in-frame clonotypes and omits some of them. The table shows tens of thousands of clones, with around 94% occurring only once. The TCR was taken from a human donor in good health. Sequencing input: T cells isolated from PBMCs.

DNA of the CDR3: TGTGCCAGCAGCCGGACAGAGAAAGCTTTCTTT. This sequence encodes CASSRTEKAFF. This rearrangement joins TRBV28 to TRBJ1-1, with D possibly being TRBD1 (6 bases). Per germline, CDR1 MDHEN and CDR2 SYDVKM. The CDR3 is 11 residues long. Trimming took off 6 bases at V and 9 bases at J, with 11 bases between the two ends.